A single sample is the source of the 17 T cell receptor beta chains below, sequenced in a study of cytomegalovirus exposure and HLA in healthy donors. 13 Jbeta primers and 60 Vbeta primers were used for the PCR. The method was immunoSEQ multiplex PCR; TCRdb's version includes in-frame clones alone and lacks a portion of them. The data hold nearly 200,000 clones, with about 85% observed a single time. Material: PBMCs. The receptors stem from a male donor in good health and CMV-seropositive.

This sequence joins TRBV4-1 and TRBJ1-1; TRBD1 matches at 8 bases. There are 14 residues in the CDR3. Germline CDR1 is MGHRA and CDR2 is YSYEKL. V trimming: 3 bases; J trimming: 4 bases; junction bases outside the gene matches: 4. The CDR3 DNA is TGCGCCAGCAGCCACCCGACAGGGGTCACTGAAGCTTTCTTT. This gives the protein CASSHPTGVTEAFF.

This clone is a singleton in its sample. The rearrangement joins TRBV6-4 to TRBJ2-1; TRBD2 agrees at 14 bases. This CDR3 contains 15 residues. Losses at the gene ends were 5 bases for V and 6 bases for J; bases not matched to a gene: 3. CDR1 MRHNA and CDR2 SNTAGT come from the germline V gene. The CDR3 reads CASSKTSGRANEQFF. The CDR3 DNA reads as TGTGCCAGCAGTAAGACTAGCGGGAGGGCCAATGAGCAGTTCTTC.

For the CDR3, the DNA is TGTGCCAGCAGCCAAAGGACTAGCGGGTCCTACGAGCAGTACTTC. Amino acids: CASSQRTSGSYEQYF. J is TRBJ2-7 and V is TRBV14, with 11 bases lining up with TRBD2. V shed 2 bases and J 1 base; nucleotides not matched to a gene: 1. Germline V gives CDR1 SGHDN, CDR2 FVKESK. The CDR3 runs to 15 residues.

V is TRBV9 and J is TRBJ1-4; D not certain. The CDR3 sequence is 16 residues long. With 0 bases removed from V and 3 bases from J, the gap between germline ends came to 12 bases. The germline gives CDR1 SGDLS, CDR2 YYNGEE. The CDR3, as DNA: TGTGCCAGCAGCGTAGCAGGAGGAGCGCCTAATGAAAAACTGTTTTTT. Amino acid sequence: CASSVAGGAPNEKLFF.

This clone was recorded once. The chain links TRBV7-9 to TRBJ1-4; D not certain. The V and J ends lost 5 bases and 8 bases respectively, with 15 bases between them. CDR1 and CDR2 from the germline V gene are SEHNR and FQNEAQ (reference sequence). CDR3 length equals 14 residues. The CDR3 region has the DNA TGTGCCAGCAGCCCGCGCCCGGCTAGCGAAAAACTGTTTTTT. It codes for CASSPRPASEKLFF.

This sequence joins TRBV11-2 and TRBJ2-7; perhaps TRBD2 as D (6 bases). V lost 2 bases and J lost 6, with 11 bases in between. Germline values: CDR1 SGHAT, CDR2 FQNNGV. The CDR3 totals 13 residues. The CDR3 coding sequence is TGTGCCAGCAGCTTATCATGGGGAGGCGAGCAGTACTTC. Translated, it gives CASSLSWGGEQYF.

V is TRBV2 and J is TRBJ2-3, with 9 bases identical to TRBD2. CDR1 is SNHLY and CDR2 is FYNNEI in the germline V gene. This CDR3 comprises 15 residues. V lost 5 bases, J lost 6 bases, and 9 bases stayed unmatched. The CDR3 spells CASSTTSGRRDTQYF. CDR3 bases: TGTGCCAGCAGTACTACTAGCGGGCGACGGGATACGCAGTATTTT.

The rearrangement joins TRBV5-8 to TRBJ1-2; D remains ambiguous. This CDR3 contains 15 residues. Germline values: CDR1 SGHTS, CDR2 YDEGEE. Trimming took 7 bases from V and 1 from J, leaving 17 bases between them. The CDR3 DNA is TGTGCCAGCCTCTCTCTAGGAGGGATTAACTATGGCTACACCTTC. This sequence encodes CASLSLGGINYGYTF.

This clone was counted once. This chain uses TRBV4-1 with TRBJ1-5, with D perhaps TRBD1 (5 bases). V was pared by 4 bases and J by 7 bases, with 17 bases between. This CDR3 region has 15 residues. Germline loops: CDR1 MGHRA, CDR2 YSYEKL. The CDR3 loop is CASSPGGTVSQPQHF. CDR3 DNA: TGCGCCAGCAGCCCCGGGGGGACGGTGTCACAGCCCCAGCATTTT.

The DNA of the CDR3 is TGTGCCAGCCTCCCCCCCAGGACAGCCTACGAGCAGTACTTC. It encodes CASLPPRTAYEQYF. This chain connects TRBV6-1 to TRBJ2-7, with D perhaps TRBD1 (6 bases). Germline V lookup: CDR1 MNHNS, CDR2 SASEGT. V was pared by 8 bases and J by 2 bases, with 16 bases between. The CDR3 sequence is 14 residues long.

Worth noting for this clone: One junction end disagrees with the germline gene, perhaps due to a read error. V gene TRBV7-9 combines with J gene TRBJ1-4; TRBD1 might be the D (6 bases). The CDR3 runs 15 residues. Germline values: CDR1 SEHNR, CDR2 FQNEAQ (reference sequence). CDR3 amino acids: CSSSFGGDKNEKLFF. The CDR3 nucleotides read TGTTCCAGCAGCTTCGGGGGGGACAAGAATGAAAAACTGTTTTTT.

The chain joins TRBV7-2 to TRBJ1-1; D unclear. Germline V lookup: CDR1 SGHTA, CDR2 FQGNSA. CDR3 length equals 15 residues. Between the trimmed V and J ends, which lost 4 bases and 0 bases, there was a span of 12 bases. CDR3 nucleotides: TGTGCCAGCAGCTGGAGTGTTATCATGAACACTGAAGCTTTCTTT. It specifies CASSWSVIMNTEAFF.

Regarding this clone: Different DNA sequences within this sample yield the same CDR3. This rearrangement joins TRBV5-1 to TRBJ1-1; perhaps TRBD1 as D (5 bases). The ends were cut back, 0 bases at V and 2 bases at J, with 8 bases in the middle. Looked up from germline, CDR1 is SGHRS and CDR2 is YFSETQ. The CDR3 is made up of 14 amino acids. The CDR3 here is CASSLAGGNTEAFF. The CDR3 nucleotides read TGCGCCAGCAGCTTGGCCGGGGGTAACACTGAAGCTTTCTTT.

The chain links TRBV19 to TRBJ2-5, with D maybe TRBD1 (6 bases). The DNA end favors TRBJ2-7, so the J call may be wrong. Germline lookup yields CDR1 LNHDA and CDR2 SQIVND (reference sequence). CDR3 length: 14 residues. CDR3 DNA sequence: TGTGCCAGTAGTACGATACAGGGTTCTTACGAGCAGTACTTC. Translation: CASSTIQGSYEQYF.

This chain links TRBV5-4 with TRBJ1-3, with TRBD1 as a possible D gene (6 bases). The V gene's germline CDR1 is SGHNT and CDR2 YYREEE (reference sequence). This CDR3 contains 16 residues. Trimming removed 3 bases from V and 0 bases from J, with 13 bases in between. CDR3 loop: CASSWDTGSSGNTIYF. The CDR3 DNA follows: TGTGCCAGCAGCTGGGATACAGGGAGCTCTGGAAACACCATATATTTT.

This clone occurred once. The chain links TRBV7-2 to TRBJ2-3, with a weak D call TRBD2 (6 bases). The CDR3 sequence is 17 residues long. Germline assignment: CDR1 SGHTA and CDR2 FQGNSA. V shed 1 base and J shed 1 base, with 15 bases lying between them. The CDR3 DNA reads as TGTGCCAGCAGCTTAGTCCCGGGGCGGGGACGCACAGATACGCAGTATTTT. Encoded protein: CASSLVPGRGRTDTQYF.

The chain uses TRBV15 and TRBJ2-5; 7 bases match TRBD1. The germline V gene has CDR1 LNHNV and CDR2 YYDKDF (reference sequence). With V trimmed by 5 bases and J by 3 bases, 6 bases remained unmatched. The CDR3 extends over 14 amino acids. CDR3 nucleotides: TGTGCCACCAGCGGGCCAGGGACAGAAGAGACCCAGTACTTC. Translating it yields CATSGPGTEETQYF.